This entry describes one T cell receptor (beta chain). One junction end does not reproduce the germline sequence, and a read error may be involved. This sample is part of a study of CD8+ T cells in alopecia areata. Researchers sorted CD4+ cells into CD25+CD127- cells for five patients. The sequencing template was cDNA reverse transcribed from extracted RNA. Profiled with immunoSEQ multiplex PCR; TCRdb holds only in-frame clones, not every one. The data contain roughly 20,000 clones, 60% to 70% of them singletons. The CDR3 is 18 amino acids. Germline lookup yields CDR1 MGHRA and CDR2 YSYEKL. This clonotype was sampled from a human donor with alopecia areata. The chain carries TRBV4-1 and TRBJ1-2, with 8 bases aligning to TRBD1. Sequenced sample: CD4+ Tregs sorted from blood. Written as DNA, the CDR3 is TGCGTCAGCAGCCACGTCCCGGGACAGGTCCAAGCTAACTATGGCTACACCTTC. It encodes CVSSHVPGQVQANYGYTF.